This passage covers 21 T cell receptor beta chains from one sample sequenced in a study of T-cell reconstitution after alpha-beta-depleted transplantation in children. The library targeted TCRbeta and was prepared with unique molecular identifiers. TCRdb ran MiXCR on the PCR reads and lists one entry per CDR3 protein. The repertoire holds about 300,000 distinct CDR3 sequences, 10% seen once, with approximately 7% in the top ten. Material: PBMCs, obtained before TCRalphabeta/CD19-depleted stem cell transplant. Receptors originate from a boy younger than two with acute myeloid leukemia, due to receive a stem cell transplant.

This clonotype was recorded many times. V usage is TRBV27 and J usage is TRBJ2-7; weak D call: TRBD1 (5 bases). The length of the CDR3 is 13 residues. CDR1 and CDR2 (germline): MNHEY, SMNVEV (reference sequence). V lost 4 bases and J 3 bases, leaving 10 bases between the germline ends. This CDR3 is CASSSVDNYEQYF. CDR3 nucleotides: TGTGCCAGCAGTTCCGTGGACAACTACGAGCAGTACTTC.

This clonotype was seen ten or more times. This chain connects TRBV6-2 or TRBV6-3 to TRBJ1-5; D gene uncertain. Per the germline V gene, CDR1 is MNHEY and CDR2 is SVGEGT. The CDR3 is made up of 15 amino acids. Trimming removed 5 bases from V and 0 bases from J, with 11 bases in between. CDR3 DNA sequence: TGTGCCAGCAGTGCCGCAGTGTATAGCAATCAGCCCCAGCATTTT. It codes for CASSAAVYSNQPQHF.

This clonotype was recorded a few times. V and J are TRBV7-3 and TRBJ1-1; possible D gene TRBD1, 5 bases. The CDR3 is 15 amino acids. Trimming stripped 8 bases from V and 0 bases from J, with 16 bases between. Per the germline V gene, CDR1 is SGHTA and CDR2 is FQGTGA. In nucleotides, the CDR3 is TGTGCCAGCTTGGGACGGTGGAGCATGAACACTGAAGCTTTCTTT. Its protein product is CASLGRWSMNTEAFF.

This clonotype was found a few times. The chain links TRBV12-3 or TRBV12-4 to TRBJ2-7, with D tentatively TRBD1 (5 bases). The CDR3 sequence is 14 residues long. V was trimmed by 5 bases and J by 7 bases, leaving 18 bases between them. CDR3 nucleotide sequence: TGTGCCAGCAGTAGGGCAGGGAACTACGGGGAGCAGTACTTC. Amino acid sequence: CASSRAGNYGEQYF.

This clonotype appeared many times. The rearrangement uses TRBV29-1 and TRBJ2-7; 8 bases fit TRBD1. Trimming took 4 bases from V and 5 from J; bases not matched to a gene: 7. This CDR3 contains 13 residues. Germline V gene sequence: CDR1 SQVTM, CDR2 ANQGSEA. CDR3 sequence reads: CSVARDRGDEQYF. The CDR3 nucleotides are TGCAGCGTTGCACGAGACAGGGGAGACGAGCAGTACTTC.

Ten or more counts support this clonotype. The chain couples TRBV12-3 or TRBV12-4 to TRBJ2-1; 9 positions agree with TRBD2. This CDR3 comprises 15 residues. The trim removed 7 bases at V and 6 bases at J, leaving 10 bases unmatched. The CDR3, as DNA: TGTGCCAGCATTCTGGGGCTAGCGGGGCGCAATGAGCAGTTCTTC. The encoded protein is CASILGLAGRNEQFF.

This clonotype was detected ten times or more. A junction boundary mismatches the germline segment, possibly from a read error. J is TRBJ2-1 and V is TRBV7-9; D may be TRBD1 (6 bases). Germline loops: CDR1 SEHNR, CDR2 FQNEAQ (reference sequence). The CDR3 contains 16 residues. Here the CDR3 DNA reads TGTGCCAGCATCTTAGTGACAGGTGGCGCCTACAATGAGCAGTTCTTC. This gives the protein CASILVTGGAYNEQFF. Full variable domain (missing parts from reference TRBV7-9 and TRBJ2-1): DTGVSQNPRHKITKRGQNVTFRCDPISEHNRLYWYRQTLGQGPEFLTYFQNEAQLEKSRLLSDRFSAERPKGSFSTLEIQRTEQGDSAMYLCASILVTGGAYNEQFFGPGTRLTVL.

The table lists this clonotype with a few counts. This chain uses TRBV6-1 with TRBJ1-1; maybe TRBD1 (5 bases). The CDR3 runs 15 residues. V was cut by 5 bases and J by 4 bases, with 17 bases left in between. Germline-derived CDR1 and CDR2 are MNHNS and SASEGT. CDR3 DNA: TGTGCCAGCAGTCGGACAATTTATCTGGTCACTGAAGCTTTCTTT. Its protein product is CASSRTIYLVTEAFF.

This clonotype has at least ten counts. The chain joins TRBV7-3 to TRBJ2-3, with D perhaps TRBD2 (5 bases). CDR3 length equals 15 residues. The V gene lost 5 bases and the J gene lost 1 base, with 13 bases spanning the gap. From germline, CDR1 is SGHTA and CDR2 FQGTGA. This chain's CDR3 is CASSPLRGGTDTQYF. The CDR3 DNA reads as TGTGCCAGCAGCCCTCTACGGGGAGGCACAGATACGCAGTATTTT.

This clonotype was counted at least ten times. The genes are TRBV10-3 and TRBJ2-4; D is possibly TRBD1 (6 bases). The CDR3 extends over 17 amino acids. The V end lost 2 bases, the J end lost 0 bases, and 14 bases lay between the germline ends. The germline V gene has CDR1 ENHRY and CDR2 SYGVKD. The CDR3, as DNA: TGTGCCATCAGTGAGAGGGACATCCTAATAGCCAAAAACATTCAGTACTTC. As protein: CAISERDILIAKNIQYF.

This clonotype was counted ten times or more. The chain links TRBV7-9 to TRBJ2-6, with TRBD1 as a possible D gene (5 bases). The V and J ends lost 2 bases and 0 bases respectively, with 17 bases between them. There are 19 residues in the CDR3. The germline V gene encodes CDR1 SEHNR and CDR2 FQNEAQ (reference sequence). This chain's CDR3 is CASSLLGRALLSGANVLTF. CDR3 in DNA: TGTGCCAGCAGCTTACTTGGCAGGGCCCTGCTCTCTGGGGCCAACGTCCTGACTTTC.

This clonotype has more than one count but fewer than ten. V usage is TRBV7-8 and J usage is TRBJ1-5, with D unresolved. The ends were cut back, 4 bases at V and 9 bases at J, with 10 bases in the middle. Germline V gene lookup returns CDR1 SGHVS and CDR2 FQNEAQ. The CDR3 spans 12 residues. For the CDR3, the DNA is TGTGCCAGCAGCTCCCCAGGAGGGCCCCAGCATTTT. It translates to CASSSPGGPQHF.

The V gene is TRBV28, the J gene TRBJ1-3; tentatively, D is TRBD1 (5 bases). V shed 3 bases and J shed 2 bases, with 8 bases lying between them. Looked up from germline, CDR1 is MDHEN and CDR2 is SYDVKM. The CDR3 is 14 residues long. The CDR3 spells CASSFWGTGNTIYF. The DNA of the CDR3 is TGTGCCAGCAGTTTTTGGGGGACTGGAAACACCATATATTTT.

This clonotype was seen only a few times. The V call is TRBV4-2, the J call TRBJ2-3, with D perhaps matching TRBD1 or TRBD2 (6 bases each). V lost 4 bases, J lost 6 bases, and 17 bases lay in between. Germline assignment: CDR1 LGHNA and CDR2 YNFKEQ. The CDR3 contains 15 residues. CDR3 region: CASSLDSGQKDTQYF. Written as DNA, the CDR3 is TGTGCCAGCAGCCTGGACAGCGGGCAAAAGGATACGCAGTATTTT.

This clonotype was seen ten or more times. The CDR3 coding sequence is TGTGCCAGCAGCTCTCCCGACAGGAGCTCCTACAATGAGCAGTTCTTC. Protein: CASSSPDRSSYNEQFF. V and J are TRBV7-9 and TRBJ2-1; possibly TRBD1 for D (6 bases). V was shortened by 4 bases and J by 0 bases, with 13 bases between the two germline ends. CDR1 is SEHNR, CDR2 FQNEAQ, per germline (reference sequence). The CDR3 has 16 residues. Full variable domain (remainder filled in from reference TRBV7-9 and TRBJ2-1): DTGVSQNPRHKITKRGQNVTFRCDPISEHNRLYWYRQTLGQGPEFLTYFQNEAQLEKSRLLSDRFSAERPKGSFSTLEIQRTEQGDSAMYLCASSSPDRSSYNEQFFGPGTRLTVL.

This clonotype was seen repeatedly, ten times or more. V and J are TRBV19 and TRBJ2-7; TRBD1 aligns across 10 bases. Germline CDR1 LNHDA, CDR2 SQIVND (reference sequence). Trimming took 4 bases from V and 4 from J; bases not matched to a gene: 7. The CDR3 runs 15 residues. CDR3 sequence (DNA): TGTGCCAGTAGTACGACAGGGGGCCATTGGTACGAGCAGTACTTC. It codes for CASSTTGGHWYEQYF.

There are many counts of this clonotype. The chain employs TRBV29-1 and TRBJ2-7; D is unclear. The CDR3 loop spans 12 amino acids. The V end lost 7 bases, the J end lost 3 bases, and 13 bases lay between the germline ends. Germline lookup yields CDR1 SQVTM and CDR2 ANQGSEA. The CDR3, as DNA: TGCAGCGCCAGTGACGGATTCTACGAGCAGTACTTC. It translates to CSASDGFYEQYF.

The V and J genes are TRBV6-9 and TRBJ2-5; a weak D match, TRBD2 (5 bases). This CDR3 has 17 residues. The germline V gene has CDR1 MNHGY and CDR2 SVAAGI. V was trimmed by 2 bases and J by 4 bases, leaving 20 bases between them. As DNA, the CDR3 is TGTGCCAGCAGTTATCGGGCCAAGGGAGTCGGAGGAGAGACCCAGTACTTC. Protein sequence: CASSYRAKGVGGETQYF.

The genes are TRBV20-1 and TRBJ2-7; D may correspond to TRBD1 or TRBD2 (5 bases each). The CDR3 consists of 15 residues. Deletions cut 5 bases from V and 0 bases from J, with 17 bases between. Germline assignment: CDR1 DFQATT and CDR2 SNEGSKA (reference sequence). The CDR3 region has the DNA TGCAGTGCTTCACTGCCCAGGGAGAGCTCCTACGAGCAGTACTTC. This translates into CSASLPRESSYEQYF.

This clonotype was seen many times. This rearrangement joins TRBV28 to TRBJ2-5; D may correspond to TRBD1 or TRBD2 (5 bases each). CDR3 length: 14 amino acids. Between the trimmed V and J ends, which lost 2 bases and 3 bases, there was a span of 10 bases. The germline gives CDR1 MDHEN, CDR2 SYDVKM. CDR3 in amino acids: CASSLRDGKETQYF. Here the CDR3 DNA reads TGTGCCAGCAGTTTAAGGGACGGGAAAGAGACCCAGTACTTC.

This clonotype was seen ten or more times. The rearrangement joins TRBV6-5 to TRBJ2-1, with D hard to call. This CDR3 has 15 amino acids. Between the trimmed V and J ends, which lost 5 bases and 4 bases, there was a span of 15 bases. Germline values: CDR1 MNHEY, CDR2 SVGAGI. The CDR3 bases are TGTGCCAGCAGTCACCAGGTCGGCTGGTACAATGAGCAGTTCTTC. The encoded protein is CASSHQVGWYNEQFF.